This T cell receptor (beta chain) derives from a study of T-cell memory formation after mild COVID-19. Across the whole study: There were largely donor-specific TCR clusters.

Study results and caveats: CD4/CD8 balance characterized clones contracting day 15 to 85, and CD4+ skew characterized later expanders. Contracting CD4+ clones were located mainly in CM and EM, and CD8+ clones in EMRA.

Looked up from germline, CDR1 is SNHLY and CDR2 is FYNNEI. The V gene lost 0 bases and the J gene lost 0 bases, with 8 bases spanning the gap. This CDR3 is 15 amino acids long. About this clonotype: As yet, its antigen is unknown.

The 5'RACE method, run with constant-segment primers, produced TCR alpha and TCR beta cDNA libraries (carrying sample barcodes and UMIs). Each CDR3 protein gets one entry after TCRdb re-called the 5' RACE reads with MiXCR. Of approximately 350,000 distinct CDR3 sequences in the sample, 25% to 30% are singletons; the top ten hold approximately 12%. Sequenced: PBMCs or a T cell subset sorted from them (not recorded which). The gene calls are TRBV2 and TRBJ1-2; no reliable D call. The receptor's source is an adult woman who had mild COVID-19 (a few samples of this study predate the infection). Cell type and time point are not known. CDR3 residues: CASSEAGGSNYGYTF. Here the CDR3 DNA reads TGTGCCAGCAGTGAAGCTGGCGGCTCTAACTATGGCTACACCTTC.